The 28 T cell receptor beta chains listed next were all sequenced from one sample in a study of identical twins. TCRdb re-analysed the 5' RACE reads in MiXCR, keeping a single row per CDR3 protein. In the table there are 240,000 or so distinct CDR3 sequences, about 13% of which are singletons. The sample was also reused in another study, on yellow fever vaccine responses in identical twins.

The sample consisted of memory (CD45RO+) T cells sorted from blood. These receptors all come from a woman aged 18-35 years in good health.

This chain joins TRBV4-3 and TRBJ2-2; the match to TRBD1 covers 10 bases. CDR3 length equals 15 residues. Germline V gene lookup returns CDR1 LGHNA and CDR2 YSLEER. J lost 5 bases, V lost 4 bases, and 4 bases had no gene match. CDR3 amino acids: CASSPGDRGTGELFF. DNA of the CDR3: TGCGCCAGCAGCCCGGGGGACAGGGGTACCGGGGAGCTGTTTTTT.

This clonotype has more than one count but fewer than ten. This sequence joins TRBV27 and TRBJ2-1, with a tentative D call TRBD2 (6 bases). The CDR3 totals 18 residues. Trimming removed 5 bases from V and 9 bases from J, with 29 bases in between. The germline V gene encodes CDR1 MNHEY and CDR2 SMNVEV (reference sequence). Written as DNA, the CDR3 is TGTGCCAGCAGTAACGACCTTAGTAGCGGATGGTTCTCGGGTGAGCAGTTCTTC. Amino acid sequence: CASSNDLSSGWFSGEQFF.

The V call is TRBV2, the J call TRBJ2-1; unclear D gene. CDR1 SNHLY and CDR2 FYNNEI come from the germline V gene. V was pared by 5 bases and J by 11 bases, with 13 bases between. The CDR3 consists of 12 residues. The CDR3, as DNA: TGTGCCAGCAGTCCCACGACCGTTCAGCAGTTCTTC. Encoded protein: CASSPTTVQQFF.

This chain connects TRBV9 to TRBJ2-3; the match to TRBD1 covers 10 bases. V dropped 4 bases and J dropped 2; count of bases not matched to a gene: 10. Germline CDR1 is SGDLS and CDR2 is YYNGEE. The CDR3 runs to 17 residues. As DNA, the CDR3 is TGTGCCAGCAGCACCTACCGACAGGGGGCGAACACAGATACGCAGTATTTT. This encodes CASSTYRQGANTDTQYF.

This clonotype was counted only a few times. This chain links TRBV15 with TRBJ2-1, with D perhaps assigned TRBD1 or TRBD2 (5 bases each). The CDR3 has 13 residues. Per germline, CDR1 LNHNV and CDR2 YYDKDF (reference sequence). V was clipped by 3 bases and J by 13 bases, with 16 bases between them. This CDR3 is CATSSGDQQRQFF. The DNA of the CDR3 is TGTGCCACCAGCAGCGGGGACCAGCAACGACAGTTCTTC.

The CDR3 DNA sequence: TGTGCCAGCAGCTTAGCCGGGACAGCTGAGCAGTACTTC. This gives the protein CASSLAGTAEQYF. This rearrangement joins TRBV7-8 to TRBJ2-7; 7 bases are a match to TRBD1. The trim removed 0 bases at V and 7 bases at J, leaving 3 bases unmatched. The CDR3 has 13 amino acids. The V gene's germline CDR1 is SGHVS and CDR2 FQNEAQ.

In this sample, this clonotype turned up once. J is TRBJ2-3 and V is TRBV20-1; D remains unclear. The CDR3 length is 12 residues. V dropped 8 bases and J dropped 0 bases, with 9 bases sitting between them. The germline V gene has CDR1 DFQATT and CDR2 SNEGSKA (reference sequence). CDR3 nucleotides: TGCAGTCCTCAAGGCAGCACAGATACGCAGTATTTT. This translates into CSPQGSTDTQYF.

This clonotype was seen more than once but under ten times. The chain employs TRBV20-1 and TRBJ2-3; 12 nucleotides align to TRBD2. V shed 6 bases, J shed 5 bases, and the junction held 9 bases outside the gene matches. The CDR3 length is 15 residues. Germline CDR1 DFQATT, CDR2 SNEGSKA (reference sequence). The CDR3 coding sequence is TGCAGTGCCTATGGGACTAGCGGGTATTTAGATACGCAGTATTTT. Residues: CSAYGTSGYLDTQYF.

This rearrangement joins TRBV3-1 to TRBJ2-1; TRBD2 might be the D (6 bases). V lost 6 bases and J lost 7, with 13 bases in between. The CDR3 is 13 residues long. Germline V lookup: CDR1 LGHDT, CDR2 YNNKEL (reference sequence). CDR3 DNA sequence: TGTGCCAGCAGACCCTCGAGCGGGAATGAGCAGTTCTTC. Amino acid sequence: CASRPSSGNEQFF.

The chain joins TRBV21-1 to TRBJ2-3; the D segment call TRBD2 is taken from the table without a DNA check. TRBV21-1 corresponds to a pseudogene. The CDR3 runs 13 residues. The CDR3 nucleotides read TGTGCCAGCAGCAGACTAGCGGAGGATACGCAGTATTTT. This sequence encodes CASSRLAEDTQYF.

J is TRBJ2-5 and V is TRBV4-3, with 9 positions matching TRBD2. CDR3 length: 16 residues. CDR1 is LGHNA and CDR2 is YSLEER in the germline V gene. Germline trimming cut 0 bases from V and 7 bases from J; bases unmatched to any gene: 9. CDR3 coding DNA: TGCGCCAGCAGCCAAGAAGCTAGCGGGAAACGCGGGACCCAGTACTTC. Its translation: CASSQEASGKRGTQYF.

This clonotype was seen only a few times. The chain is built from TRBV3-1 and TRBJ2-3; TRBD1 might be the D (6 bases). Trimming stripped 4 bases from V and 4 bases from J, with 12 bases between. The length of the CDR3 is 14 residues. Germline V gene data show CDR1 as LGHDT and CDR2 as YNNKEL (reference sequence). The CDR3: CASSLRTVADTQYF. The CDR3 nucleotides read TGTGCCAGCAGCCTTCGGACAGTCGCAGATACGCAGTATTTT.

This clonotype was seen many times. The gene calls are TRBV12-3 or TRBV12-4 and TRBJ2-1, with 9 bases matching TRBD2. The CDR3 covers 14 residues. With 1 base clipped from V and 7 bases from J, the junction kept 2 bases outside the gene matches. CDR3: CASSLVAGGNEQFF. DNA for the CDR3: TGTGCCAGCAGTTTAGTGGCGGGAGGGAATGAGCAGTTCTTC.

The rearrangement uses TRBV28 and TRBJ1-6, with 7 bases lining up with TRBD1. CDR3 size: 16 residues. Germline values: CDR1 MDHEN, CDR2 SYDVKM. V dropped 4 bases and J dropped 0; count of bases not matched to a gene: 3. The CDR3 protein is CASSSSGGSYNSPLHF. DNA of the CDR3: TGTGCCAGCAGTTCGTCAGGGGGCTCCTATAATTCACCCCTCCACTTT.

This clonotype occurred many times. This chain's CDR3 is CASSFRTSYNEQFF. The CDR3 DNA sequence: TGTGCCAGCAGCTTTCGGACCTCTTACAATGAGCAGTTCTTC. The V call is TRBV7-2, the J call TRBJ2-1; D gene unclear. CDR1 SGHTA and CDR2 FQGNSA come from the germline V gene. With 3 bases removed from V and 4 bases from J, the gap between germline ends came to 10 bases. This CDR3 is 14 amino acids long.

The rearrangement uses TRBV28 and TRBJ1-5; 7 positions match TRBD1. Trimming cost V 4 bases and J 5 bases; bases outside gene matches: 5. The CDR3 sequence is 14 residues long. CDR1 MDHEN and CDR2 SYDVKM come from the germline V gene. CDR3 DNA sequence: TGTGCCAGCAGTTGGGGACAGTTAGATCAGCCCCAGCATTTT. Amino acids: CASSWGQLDQPQHF.

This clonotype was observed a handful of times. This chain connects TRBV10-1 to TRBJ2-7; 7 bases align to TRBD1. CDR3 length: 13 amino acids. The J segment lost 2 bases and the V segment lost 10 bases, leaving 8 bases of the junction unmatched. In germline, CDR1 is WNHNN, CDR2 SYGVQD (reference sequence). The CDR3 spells CATARDRPYEQYF. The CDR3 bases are TGCGCCACCGCCCGGGACAGACCCTACGAGCAGTACTTC.

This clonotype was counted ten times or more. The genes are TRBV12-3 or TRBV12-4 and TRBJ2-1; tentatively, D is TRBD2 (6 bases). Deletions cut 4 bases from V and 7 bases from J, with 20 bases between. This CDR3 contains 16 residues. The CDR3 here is CASSYQPAGGRNEQFF. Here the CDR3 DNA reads TGTGCCAGCAGTTATCAGCCCGCTGGGGGGAGGAATGAGCAGTTCTTC.

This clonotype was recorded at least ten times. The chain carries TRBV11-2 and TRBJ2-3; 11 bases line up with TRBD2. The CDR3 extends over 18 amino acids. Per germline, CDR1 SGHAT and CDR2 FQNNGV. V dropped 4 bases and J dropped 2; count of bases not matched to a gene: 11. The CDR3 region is CASSSYPGLAANTDTQYF. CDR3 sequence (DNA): TGTGCCAGCAGCTCTTACCCGGGACTAGCGGCGAACACAGATACGCAGTATTTT. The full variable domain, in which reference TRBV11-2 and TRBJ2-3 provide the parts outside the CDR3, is EAGVAQSPRYKIIEKRQSVAFWCNPISGHATLYWYQQILGQGPKLLIQFQNNGVVDDSQLPKDRFSAERLKGVDSTLKIQPAKLEDSAVYLCASSSYPGLAANTDTQYFGPGTRLTVL.

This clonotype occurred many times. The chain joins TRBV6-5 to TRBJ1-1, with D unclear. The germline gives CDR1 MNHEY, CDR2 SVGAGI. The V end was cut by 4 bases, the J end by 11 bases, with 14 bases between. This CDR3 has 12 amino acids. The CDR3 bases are TGTGCCAGCAGTTCGTCTGGGCTCGGGGCTTTCTTT. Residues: CASSSSGLGAFF.

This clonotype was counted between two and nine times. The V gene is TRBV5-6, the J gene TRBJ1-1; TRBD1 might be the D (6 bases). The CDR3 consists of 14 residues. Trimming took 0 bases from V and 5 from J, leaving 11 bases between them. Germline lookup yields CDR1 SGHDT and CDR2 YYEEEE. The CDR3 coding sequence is TGTGCCAGCAGCTTGGTACAGGGCTGGACTGAAGCTTTCTTT. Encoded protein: CASSLVQGWTEAFF.

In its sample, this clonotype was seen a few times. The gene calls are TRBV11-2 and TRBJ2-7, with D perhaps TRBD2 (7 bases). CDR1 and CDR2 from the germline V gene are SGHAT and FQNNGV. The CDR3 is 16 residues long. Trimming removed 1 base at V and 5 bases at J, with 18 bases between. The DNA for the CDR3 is TGTGCCAGCAGCTTAGCGGGGGGCTCTCATCGGGACGAGCAGTACTTC. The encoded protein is CASSLAGGSHRDEQYF.

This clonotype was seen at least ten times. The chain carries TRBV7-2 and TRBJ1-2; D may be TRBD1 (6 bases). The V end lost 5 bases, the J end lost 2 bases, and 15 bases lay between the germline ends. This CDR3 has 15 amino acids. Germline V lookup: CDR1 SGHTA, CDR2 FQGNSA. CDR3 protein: CASSAGGAVNYGYTF. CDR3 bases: TGTGCCAGCAGCGCCGGGGGGGCTGTAAACTATGGCTACACCTTC.

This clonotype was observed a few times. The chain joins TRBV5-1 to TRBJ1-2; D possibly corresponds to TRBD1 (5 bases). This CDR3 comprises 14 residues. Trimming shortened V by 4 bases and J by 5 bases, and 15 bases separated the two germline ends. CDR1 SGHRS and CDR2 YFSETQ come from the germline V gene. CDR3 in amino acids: CASSPDGGGYGYTF. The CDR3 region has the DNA TGCGCCAGCAGCCCGGACGGGGGTGGGTATGGCTACACCTTC.

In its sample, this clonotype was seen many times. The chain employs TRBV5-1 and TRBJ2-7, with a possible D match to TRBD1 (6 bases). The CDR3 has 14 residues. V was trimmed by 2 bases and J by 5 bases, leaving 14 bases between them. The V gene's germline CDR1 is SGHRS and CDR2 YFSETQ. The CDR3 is CASSLGGRGNEQYF. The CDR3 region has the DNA TGCGCCAGCAGCTTAGGAGGCAGGGGCAACGAGCAGTACTTC. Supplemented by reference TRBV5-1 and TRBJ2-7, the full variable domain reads KAGVTQTPRYLIKTRGQQVTLSCSPISGHRSVSWYQQTPGQGLQFLFEYFSETQRNKGNFPGRFSGRQFSNSRSEMNVSTLELGDSALYLCASSLGGRGNEQYFGPGTRLTVT.

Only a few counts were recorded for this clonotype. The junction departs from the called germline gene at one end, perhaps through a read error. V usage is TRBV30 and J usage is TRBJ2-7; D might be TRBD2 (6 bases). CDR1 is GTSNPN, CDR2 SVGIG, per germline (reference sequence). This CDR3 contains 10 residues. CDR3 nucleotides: TGTGCCTGGGAGAAGGAGGGGTTCCTCTTC. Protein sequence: CAWEKEGFLF.

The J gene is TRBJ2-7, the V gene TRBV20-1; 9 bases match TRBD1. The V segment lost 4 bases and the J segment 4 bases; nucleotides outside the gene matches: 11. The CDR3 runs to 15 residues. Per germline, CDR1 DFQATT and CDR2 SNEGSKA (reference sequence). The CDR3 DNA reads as TGCAGTGCTACCGGCCTACAGGGGGCGACTTACGAGCAGTACTTC. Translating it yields CSATGLQGATYEQYF.

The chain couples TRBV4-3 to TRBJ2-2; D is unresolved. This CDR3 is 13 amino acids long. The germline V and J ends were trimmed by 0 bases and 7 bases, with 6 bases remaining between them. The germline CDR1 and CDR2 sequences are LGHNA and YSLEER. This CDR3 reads CASSQDRGGELFF. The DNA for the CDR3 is TGCGCCAGCAGCCAAGATCGCGGCGGGGAGCTGTTTTTT.